This TCR beta chain was sequenced in a study of OX40 agonist ivuxolimab in advanced cancers. About the research overall: Ivuxolimab is an agonistic anti-OX40 (CD134) antibody, and patients were treated with it.

TCRdb's table, derived via immunoSEQ multiplex PCR, lists solely in-frame clones and lacks some. The table records some 83,000 clones, approximately 86% of them present only once. V lost 2 bases, J lost 4 bases, and 6 bases stayed unmatched. CDR3 length: 16 amino acids. The germline CDR1 and CDR2 sequences are SEHNR and FQNEAQ (reference sequence). Sequenced material: CD4+ or CD8+ T cells sorted from blood, taken in a trial of the OX40 agonist ivuxolimab. V and J are TRBV7-9 and TRBJ2-1; 9 nucleotides match TRBD2. The TCR comes from an adult with an advanced solid tumor such as melanoma, head and neck, liver or kidney cancer. CDR3 bases: TGTGCCAGCAGCTTAATCGGGACTAGCACTTACAATGAGCAGTTCTTC. It yields the protein CASSLIGTSTYNEQFF.